Each of the 18 T cell receptor beta chains below was sequenced from the same sample in a study of blood T cell repertoires in COVID-19. Profiling relied on immunoSEQ multiplex PCR, and the TCRdb table lists in-frame clones only, not all of them. This sample has approximately 160,000 clones; over 65% occur once, and the top ten carry 7% to 10%. Material for sequencing was peripheral blood. These receptor sequences come from a man aged 60 to 75 with acute or convalescent COVID-19.

This chain uses TRBV28 with TRBJ2-3; 9 positions match TRBD2. Germline V CDR1 and CDR2: MDHEN, SYDVKM. After removal of 5 bases from V and 4 bases from J, the junction contained 13 bases not matched to a gene. The CDR3 runs to 17 residues. The CDR3 protein is CASSPRGGGGAPDTQYF. CDR3 DNA sequence: TGTGCCAGCAGTCCCCGAGGGGGCGGGGGGGCTCCAGATACGCAGTATTTT.

The chain joins TRBV3-1 (or the pseudogene TRBV3-2) to TRBJ2-7; 11 bases are shared with TRBD1. V was pared by 5 bases and J by 3 bases, with 6 bases of the junction left unmatched. The length of the CDR3 is 15 residues. Germline V lookup: CDR1 LGHDT, CDR2 YNNKEL (reference sequence). CDR3 sequence: CASSIRTGGVYEQYF. CDR3 DNA: TGTGCCAGCAGCATTCGGACAGGGGGCGTCTACGAGCAGTACTTC.

The chain joins TRBV10-1 to TRBJ2-1; 7 bases match TRBD2. The CDR3 consists of 15 residues. CDR1 is WNHNN and CDR2 is SYGVQD in the germline V gene (reference sequence). Unmatched junction bases numbered 8, after V lost 2 bases and J lost 7 bases. In DNA form, the CDR3 reads TGCGCCAGCAGTGAGAGGCTAGCGGCATCAAATGAGCAGTTCTTC. Translating gives CASSERLAASNEQFF.

The V call is TRBV10-2, the J call TRBJ2-7, with 10 bases identical to TRBD1. The V segment lost 6 bases and the J segment 6 bases; nucleotides outside the gene matches: 11. The CDR3 has 15 amino acids. Germline loops: CDR1 WSHSY, CDR2 SAAADI. CDR3 sequence (DNA): TGCGCCAGCAGAGGGTCCGGACAGGGGGTTGGCGAGCAGTACTTC. Translation gives CASRGSGQGVGEQYF.

This chain joins TRBV7-2 and TRBJ2-6, with no clear D. Germline CDR1 is SGHTA and CDR2 is FQGNSA. This CDR3 is built from 14 residues. V was clipped by 3 bases and J by 4 bases, with 7 bases between them. The CDR3 region has the DNA TGTGCCAGCAGCTTGGCTGCAGGGGCCAACGTCCTGACTTTC. Protein sequence: CASSLAAGANVLTF.

This chain uses TRBV2 with TRBJ2-7, with D hard to call. V was cut by 4 bases and J by 2 bases, with 9 bases left in between. This CDR3 contains 13 residues. Looked up from germline, CDR1 is SNHLY and CDR2 is FYNNEI. CDR3 sequence reads: CASSATAPYEQYF. CDR3 bases: TGTGCCAGCAGTGCAACAGCCCCCTACGAGCAGTACTTC.

The chain has TRBV6-6 and TRBJ1-4, with D perhaps matching TRBD1 (6 bases). V lost 5 bases and J 4 bases, leaving 23 bases between the germline ends. The CDR3 spans 18 residues. Germline CDR1 reads MNHNY; CDR2 reads SVGAGI (reference sequence). The CDR3 nucleotides are TGTGCCAGCAGTCCAACAGGGAGCGTGGTGGCCCTTAATGAAAAACTGTTTTTT. Translation gives CASSPTGSVVALNEKLFF.

The chain carries TRBV19 and TRBJ2-5; D possibly corresponds to TRBD1 (6 bases). Germline values: CDR1 LNHDA, CDR2 SQIVND (reference sequence). V dropped 3 bases and J dropped 1 base, with 12 bases sitting between them. The CDR3 is 15 amino acids. CDR3 in amino acids: CASSMGPGVQETQYF. The CDR3 region has the DNA TGTGCCAGTAGTATGGGCCCAGGGGTCCAAGAGACCCAGTACTTC.

The J gene is TRBJ1-2, the V gene TRBV27; tentative D call: TRBD1 (5 bases). CDR3 length: 15 residues. The germline V gene has CDR1 MNHEY and CDR2 SMNVEV (reference sequence). With 5 bases removed from V and 3 bases from J, the gap between germline ends came to 16 bases. Here the CDR3 DNA reads TGTGCCAGCAGTCCCGTACCCTCAGGGTACTATGGCTACACCTTC. The encoded protein is CASSPVPSGYYGYTF.

In this sample, this clone turned up a few times. The V and J genes are TRBV4-1 and TRBJ1-2, with unresolved D. V was trimmed by 0 bases and J by 6 bases, leaving 8 bases between them. CDR1 and CDR2 (germline): MGHRA, YSYEKL. This CDR3 has 13 amino acids. CDR3 in amino acids: CASSQDLRDGYTF. The DNA of the CDR3 is TGCGCCAGCAGCCAAGATCTTCGAGATGGCTACACCTTC.

This clone was seen a handful of times. This chain connects TRBV5-4 to TRBJ1-3; D ambiguous. This CDR3 comprises 14 residues. Germline loops: CDR1 SGHNT, CDR2 YYREEE (reference sequence). Trimming removed 4 bases from V and 0 bases from J, with 8 bases in between. CDR3: CASSLGSSGNTIYF. CDR3 DNA: TGTGCCAGCAGCCTGGGGAGCTCTGGAAACACCATATATTTT.

In its sample, this clone was seen a few times. This chain connects TRBV27 to TRBJ2-7; possible D gene TRBD2, 6 bases. Trimming removed 0 bases at V and 7 bases at J, with 10 bases between. Germline CDR1 MNHEY, CDR2 SMNVEV (reference sequence). The CDR3 contains 13 residues. CDR3 in amino acids: CASSLSGGSEQYF. The DNA for the CDR3 is TGTGCCAGCAGTTTATCTGGGGGGTCTGAGCAGTACTTC.

The chain is built from TRBV5-1 and TRBJ1-1, with 8 bases lining up with TRBD1. The germline V gene has CDR1 SGHRS and CDR2 YFSETQ. The trim removed 4 bases at V and 8 bases at J, leaving 4 bases unmatched. This CDR3 contains 12 residues. The CDR3 nucleotides read TGCGCCAGCAGCGAGAGGACAGGGGAAGCTTTCTTT. It encodes CASSERTGEAFF.

The rearrangement links TRBV29-1 to TRBJ2-5; D is possibly TRBD2 (6 bases). This CDR3 contains 17 residues. Germline CDR1 SQVTM, CDR2 ANQGSEA. Trimming removed 4 bases at V and 0 bases at J, with 21 bases between. CDR3 residues: CSVVGFMGGDYQETQYF. CDR3 coding DNA: TGCAGCGTTGTTGGATTTATGGGGGGAGACTACCAAGAGACCCAGTACTTC.

The chain carries TRBV6-5 and TRBJ2-2; 8 nucleotides match TRBD2. This CDR3 spans 16 amino acids. Trimming removed 0 bases from V and 5 bases from J; junction bases left unmatched: 5. CDR1 is MNHEY, CDR2 SVGAGI, per germline. DNA of the CDR3: TGTGCCAGCAGTTACTCCGGGGGGGAGGGGACCGGGGAGCTGTTTTTT. As protein: CASSYSGGEGTGELFF.

The V and J genes are TRBV5-4 and TRBJ2-6, with TRBD1 matching 7 bases. The CDR3 has 18 amino acids. Germline V lookup: CDR1 SGHNT, CDR2 YYREEE (reference sequence). V lost 4 bases and J lost 0; bases outside the gene matches: 10. The CDR3 DNA sequence: TGTGCCAGCAGCCTCGGGACAGAAAGTCTCTCTGGGGCCAACGTCCTGACTTTC. Translating it yields CASSLGTESLSGANVLTF.

This clone was picked up one time. The V call is TRBV7-9, the J call TRBJ2-1; D not resolved. Per the germline V gene, CDR1 is SEHNR and CDR2 is FQNEAQ (reference sequence). This CDR3 has 14 residues. Trimming took off 2 bases at V and 5 bases at J, with 10 bases between the two ends. CDR3 amino acids: CASSLFGTNNEQFF. The CDR3 coding sequence is TGTGCCAGCAGCTTATTTGGCACTAACAATGAGCAGTTCTTC.

This chain links TRBV11-2 with TRBJ2-7, with TRBD1 as a possible D gene (5 bases). The CDR3 sequence is 14 residues long. Germline CDR1 reads SGHAT; CDR2 reads FQNNGV. Trimming removed 1 base at V and 5 bases at J, with 12 bases between. The CDR3 nucleotides are TGTGCCAGCAGCTTAGCAGGGCTCGGCAACGAGCAGTACTTC. It specifies CASSLAGLGNEQYF. Full variable domain (rest looked up from reference TRBV11-2 and TRBJ2-7): EAGVAQSPRYKIIEKRQSVAFWCNPISGHATLYWYQQILGQGPKLLIQFQNNGVVDDSQLPKDRFSAERLKGVDSTLKIQPAKLEDSAVYLCASSLAGLGNEQYFGPGTRLTVT.